Listed below are T cell receptor beta chains from one sample, sequenced in a study of shared T cell receptors in the human thymus. Profiling relied on immunoSEQ multiplex PCR, and the TCRdb table lists in-frame clones only, not all of them. Here the sample spans 650,000 to 950,000 clones, 80% to 90% being singletons. Separately, the same data were catalogued under a study of human thymus T cells.

Sequencing was carried out using thymocytes. These receptor sequences come from a girl less than two years old with a congenital heart defect. Each CDR3 is given without its conserved first and last residue. The D gene is left open where the match is weak. Size values are once, few and many counts, or a class for expanded clones, and some rows have none.

.	TRBV5-6	.	TRBJ1-1	ASSVRGAGGTEAF
.	TRBV28	.	TRBJ2-7	ASSGPQPWGRRSYEQY
.	TRBV5-1	.	TRBJ1-1	ASSLLPILRGNTEAF
TRBD2	TRBV4-3	.	TRBJ2-2	ASSLSGGAFYPDTGELF
.	TRBV7-6	few	TRBJ2-5	ASSPSRETQY
.	TRBV9	.	TRBJ1-1	ASSDSGVNTEAF
TRBD2	TRBV5-1	few	TRBJ2-3	ASSFIAGFTDTQY
TRBD1	TRBV5-1	.	TRBJ1-2	ASSLGGQGSGYGYT
TRBD1	TRBV27	.	TRBJ1-6	ASSSGQGSSYNSPLH
TRBD1	TRBV6-6	.	TRBJ2-7	ASRDRDRRYEQY
.	TRBV7-2	.	TRBJ1-1	ASSLKAGTPNTEAF
.	TRBV7-8	.	TRBJ2-5	ASSRKLDRETQY
TRBD1	TRBV7-2	.	TRBJ1-2	ASRPTGGYNYGYT
TRBD1	TRBV4-3	.	TRBJ2-1	ASSRGTGVTYEQF
.	TRBV27	.	TRBJ2-2	ASSVQNTGELF
TRBD1	TRBV19	.	TRBJ1-2	ASSLVLPGGNSNYGYT
.	TRBV6-1	.	TRBJ2-3	ASSDSYTDTQY
TRBD1	TRBV7-6	.	TRBJ1-1	ASSPDRGNTEAF
TRBD2	TRBV5-4	.	TRBJ2-5	ASSRSGPNQETQY
TRBD2	TRBV27	.	TRBJ2-3	ASSLQRGSTDTQY
TRBD1	TRBV4-3	.	TRBJ1-5	ASSPQQGRGQPQH
.	TRBV6-6	.	TRBJ1-2	ASSYPQEHNYGYT
TRBD1	TRBV30	.	TRBJ2-7	AWGGTGPYEQY
TRBD1	TRBV7-9	.	TRBJ1-1	ASSLGGGAFTEAF
.	TRBV5-1	.	TRBJ2-5	ASSPKTGIETQY
.	TRBV4-1	.	TRBJ1-1	ASSPRLANTEAF
TRBD2	TRBV5-4	.	TRBJ2-7	ASSVSGTSGV
TRBD2	TRBV27	.	TRBJ2-5	ASSSGRGTSGTQETQY
TRBD1	TRBV9	.	TRBJ2-7	ASSRDRGSSNYEQY
.	TRBV29-1	.	TRBJ1-2	SVIGGAYGYT
.	TRBV5-1	.	TRBJ2-1	ASSLRSGYNEQF
TRBD1	TRBV6-1	.	TRBJ1-1	ASSTRQGWNTEAF
.	TRBV5-1	.	TRBJ2-3	ASSLISAGTDTQY
TRBD1	TRBV13	.	TRBJ1-6	ASSVRQGVISPLH
TRBD1	TRBV5-8	.	TRBJ1-1	ASSVTRGYGNTEAF
.	TRBV5-1	.	TRBJ2-1	ASSLVGLRGLYEQF
TRBD1	TRBV2	.	TRBJ2-3	ASSNVKPGQVPDTQY
TRBD1	TRBV6-1	.	TRBJ1-5	ASSPRTGGNQPQH
.	TRBV27	few	TRBJ1-4	ASRGGGEKLF
TRBD1	TRBV9	.	TRBJ1-2	ASNQGQFYGYT
.	TRBV6-1	.	TRBJ1-1	ASSEDIVGGINTEAF
TRBD1	TRBV28	.	TRBJ1-2	ASSRGQGGFGYT
TRBD1	TRBV7-9	.	TRBJ1-6	ASSSGQGLSPLH
.	TRBV14	.	TRBJ2-7	ASSQEFAGPSVYEQY
.	TRBV29-1	.	TRBJ1-2	SVVGRRYGYT
TRBD1	TRBV19	.	TRBJ2-6	ASSIPGQPPDSGANVLT
TRBD1	TRBV10-3	.	TRBJ1-2	AIRAGQGNGYT